Listed below are T cell receptor beta chains from one sample, sequenced in a study of cytomegalovirus exposure and HLA in healthy donors. Clones were sequenced by immunoSEQ multiplex PCR, and TCRdb holds only the in-frame ones, with some missing. This sample carries under 200,000 clones, with about 0.81% going to the ten biggest clones. Sequences were obtained from PBMCs. Every receptor here comes from a woman aged 18-35 years in good health and CMV-seropositive. Both conserved end residues are part of each CDR3. The order of the fields is V gene, CDR3 length, CDR3 protein.

V gene: TRBV5-1
CDR3 length: 14
CDR3 protein: CASSRTGTNTEAFF

V gene: TRBV5-1
CDR3 length: 13
CDR3 protein: CASSLEGGARAFF

V gene: TRBV14
CDR3 length: 13
CDR3 protein: CASSQVTTGGYTF

V gene: TRBV7-2
CDR3 length: 13
CDR3 protein: CASSFDINQPQHF

V gene: TRBV30
CDR3 length: 17
CDR3 protein: CAWRYREQGGFTDTQYF

V gene: TRBV9
CDR3 length: 16
CDR3 protein: CASSVDASGTYNEQFF

V gene: TRBV4-1
CDR3 length: 14
CDR3 protein: CASSKRLAEDTQYF

V gene: TRBV4-3
CDR3 length: 14
CDR3 protein: CASSQDLGHRGAFF

V gene: TRBV11-2
CDR3 length: 15
CDR3 protein: CASSPGTGSRAEAFF

V gene: TRBV6-5
CDR3 length: 14
CDR3 protein: CASSVGQLNYGYTF

V gene: TRBV5-1
CDR3 length: 15
CDR3 protein: CASSYGQGVVNEQFF

V gene: TRBV7-8
CDR3 length: 15
CDR3 protein: CASSLSGDGNQPQHF

V gene: TRBV6-6
CDR3 length: 16
CDR3 protein: CASSSRDRGPIYGYTF

V gene: TRBV18
CDR3 length: 14
CDR3 protein: CASSPRGLSTEAFF

V gene: TRBV20-1
CDR3 length: 11
CDR3 protein: CSAMTGVEQFF

V gene: TRBV30
CDR3 length: 13
CDR3 protein: CAWSVNRPAPQHF

V gene: TRBV7-9
CDR3 length: 15
CDR3 protein: CASSLRGRDNYEQYF

V gene: TRBV18
CDR3 length: 16
CDR3 protein: CASSPGSNPGGEKLFF

V gene: TRBV2
CDR3 length: 13
CDR3 protein: CASGTESNQPQHF

V gene: TRBV7-9
CDR3 length: 14
CDR3 protein: CASSFRGGHTEAFF

V gene: TRBV7-2
CDR3 length: 13
CDR3 protein: CASSLVRDSPLHF

V gene: TRBV7-2
CDR3 length: 15
CDR3 protein: CASSTGQGASYEQYF

V gene: TRBV9
CDR3 length: 15
CDR3 protein: CASSVEGIGADTQYF

V gene: TRBV15
CDR3 length: 16
CDR3 protein: CATSRDLGGTYNEQFF

V gene: TRBV2
CDR3 length: 14
CDR3 protein: CASSLGTENEKLFF

V gene: TRBV4-2
CDR3 length: 12
CDR3 protein: CASRFLGGGAFF

V gene: TRBV5-1
CDR3 length: 15
CDR3 protein: CASTPGLDSTDTQYF

V gene: TRBV28
CDR3 length: 17
CDR3 protein: CASSPPPDRGRYNEQFF

V gene: TRBV6-4
CDR3 length: 14
CDR3 protein: CASSSGGSTDTQYF

V gene: TRBV5-8
CDR3 length: 16
CDR3 protein: CASSLEGTNWGSPLHF

V gene: TRBV2
CDR3 length: 14
CDR3 protein: CASSEDRSNQPQHF

V gene: TRBV7-8
CDR3 length: 17
CDR3 protein: CASSLERSGPSGNTIYF

V gene: TRBV7-9
CDR3 length: 16
CDR3 protein: CASSSQGWGTNEKLFF

V gene: TRBV5-4
CDR3 length: 13
CDR3 protein: CASRYYSFNEQFF

V gene: TRBV11-2
CDR3 length: 17
CDR3 protein: CASSPRGGTGSYTEAFF

V gene: TRBV29-1
CDR3 length: 16
CDR3 protein: CSVGGTGTGAGNTIYF

V gene: TRBV6-5
CDR3 length: 13
CDR3 protein: CASSYEANYGYTF

V gene: TRBV19
CDR3 length: 15
CDR3 protein: CASSTFVGMNTEAFF